The 27 T cell receptor beta chains in this list originate from one sample, sequenced in a study of CD8 T cells in Susac syndrome. Random hexamers were used to reverse transcribe the RNA input (roughly 0.5 to 1 ug). TCRdb reprocessed the immunoSEQ multiplex PCR reads via MiXCR and lists one record per CDR3 protein. The sample lists 150,000 to 250,000 distinct CDR3 sequences, more than 90% occurring once. Input material: CD4+ T cells from PBMCs. All receptors come from a human donor with multiple sclerosis.

In this sample, this clonotype turned up a few times. The chain recombines TRBV7-8 with TRBJ1-5, with D unclear. V shed 1 base and J shed 3 bases, with 7 bases lying between them. This CDR3 spans 14 amino acids. Looked up from germline, CDR1 is SGHVS and CDR2 is FQNEAQ. CDR3: CASSLVEFNQPQHF. In nucleotides, the CDR3 is TGTGCCAGCAGCTTAGTCGAGTTCAATCAGCCCCAGCATTTT.

The chain employs TRBV14 and TRBJ2-3; D gene ambiguous. V lost 2 bases and J lost 3, with 9 bases in between. Germline CDR1 reads SGHDN; CDR2 reads FVKESK. The CDR3 contains 14 residues. DNA for the CDR3: TGTGCCAGCAGCCAAACACAGAGGACAGATACGCAGTATTTT. It specifies CASSQTQRTDTQYF. The full variable domain, its missing parts supplied by reference TRBV14 and TRBJ2-3, is EAGVTQFPSHSVIEKGQTVTLRCDPISGHDNLYWYRRVMGKEIKFLLHFVKESKQDESGMPNNRFLAERTGGTYSTLKVQPAELEDSGVYFCASSQTQRTDTQYFGPGTRLTVL.

The chain joins TRBV2 to TRBJ1-5; D is possibly TRBD1 (5 bases). CDR3 length equals 13 residues. The germline CDR1 and CDR2 sequences are SNHLY and FYNNEI. V was pared by 8 bases and J by 5 bases, with 13 bases between. The CDR3 loop reads CASSGTDDQPQHF. In DNA, the CDR3 is TGTGCCAGCTCCGGGACCGACGATCAGCCCCAGCATTTT.

In DNA form, the CDR3 reads TGTGCCAGCAGCCTGGCGGAAAGGTCCACTGAAGCTTTCTTT. It specifies CASSLAERSTEAFF. The chain uses TRBV9 and TRBJ1-1, with D unclear. Per germline, CDR1 SGDLS and CDR2 YYNGEE. The CDR3 extends over 14 amino acids. The V end lost 4 bases, the J end lost 4 bases, and 14 bases lay between the germline ends.

This clonotype appeared once. The genes are TRBV6-8 and TRBJ1-5; TRBD1 agrees at 8 bases. The V gene end was trimmed by 4 bases and the J gene end by 6 bases; junction bases not matched to a gene: 8. Per the germline V gene, CDR1 is MNHGY and CDR2 is SAAAGT. The CDR3 sequence is 15 residues long. In DNA, the CDR3 is TGTGCCAGCAGTTTATGGACAGGGTCTTGTCAGCCCCAGCATTTT. The encoded protein is CASSLWTGSCQPQHF.

This clonotype was observed a few times. J is TRBJ2-5 and V is TRBV3-1; the D gene is possibly TRBD2 (5 bases). V was shortened by 2 bases and J by 5 bases, with 9 bases between the two germline ends. This CDR3 is built from 13 residues. Germline CDR1 reads LGHDT; CDR2 reads YNNKEL (reference sequence). CDR3 in DNA: TGTGCCAGCAGCCAATCCAGCGGTGAGACCCAGTACTTC. Translated, it gives CASSQSSGETQYF.

The rearrangement links TRBV3-1 to TRBJ1-2; D gene unclear. V was pared by 1 base and J by 7 bases, with 7 bases between. Germline V gene data show CDR1 as LGHDT and CDR2 as YNNKEL (reference sequence). The CDR3 extends over 12 amino acids. In nucleotides, the CDR3 is TGTGCCAGCAGCCAAGCAGGATCTGGCTACACCTTC. Translated: CASSQAGSGYTF.

The chain employs TRBV20-1 and TRBJ2-7; D not resolved. The V gene's germline CDR1 is DFQATT and CDR2 SNEGSKA (reference sequence). This CDR3 has 12 amino acids. V lost 4 bases to trimming and J lost 2 bases, with 9 bases between them. DNA of the CDR3: TGCAGTGCTAACGGCCCCGCCTACGAGCAGTACTTC. Translating it yields CSANGPAYEQYF.

This clonotype appeared once. The chain combines TRBV5-1 with TRBJ2-5; D possibly corresponds to TRBD2 (5 bases). Germline lookup yields CDR1 SGHRS and CDR2 YFSETQ. CDR3 size: 15 residues. V was shortened by 4 bases and J by 5 bases, with 18 bases between the two germline ends. Here the CDR3 DNA reads TGCGCCAGCAGCCCCGGGATCCCTCTCCGGGAGACCCAGTACTTC. Translation: CASSPGIPLRETQYF.

This chain uses TRBV10-3 with TRBJ2-5; no firm D call. Trimming removed 5 bases at V and 1 base at J, with 8 bases between. Per germline, CDR1 ENHRY and CDR2 SYGVKD. The CDR3 contains 13 residues. The DNA of the CDR3 is TGTGCCATCAGTTACAACGGCCAAGAGACCCAGTACTTC. This sequence encodes CAISYNGQETQYF.

This clonotype came up once. The J gene is TRBJ1-1, the V gene TRBV20-1; the D gene is possibly TRBD1 (6 bases). Germline V gives CDR1 DFQATT, CDR2 SNEGSKA (reference sequence). The CDR3 length is 11 residues. Deletions cut 1 base from V and 10 bases from J, with 10 bases between. The CDR3 DNA reads as TGCAGTGCTAGAGGTGAAGGGGGAGCTTTCTTT. Translating gives CSARGEGGAFF.

The CDR3 here is CASKGIAQETQYF. In DNA form, the CDR3 reads TGTGCCAGCAAAGGGATAGCCCAAGAGACCCAGTACTTC. This sequence joins TRBV6-5 and TRBJ2-5; D ambiguous. V shed 7 bases and J shed 1 base, with 10 bases lying between them. Germline V gene lookup returns CDR1 MNHEY and CDR2 SVGAGI. This CDR3 has 13 amino acids.

This chain links TRBV12-2 with TRBJ2-7; TRBD1 is the table's D call and was not checked against the DNA. TRBV12-2 is a listed pseudogene. The CDR3 has 14 residues. CDR3 nucleotide sequence: TGTGCAAGTCGCTGGTCCGGACAGTCCTACGAGCAGTACTTC. Amino acids: CASRWSGQSYEQYF.

With regard to this clonotype: The junction differs from germline at one of its ends, possibly a read error. J is TRBJ2-3 and V is TRBV4-1; unclear D gene. CDR1 MGHRA and CDR2 YSYEKL come from the germline V gene. The CDR3 is 13 residues long. The CDR3 DNA follows: TGCGCCAGCAGCCAAGATCGCCCAGACACGCAGTATTTT. Translating gives CASSQDRPDTQYF.

The chain combines TRBV7-9 with TRBJ1-1; a weak D match, TRBD1 (5 bases). This CDR3 comprises 16 residues. Deletions cut 4 bases from V and 1 base from J, with 16 bases between. Germline V gene lookup returns CDR1 SEHNR and CDR2 FQNEAQ (reference sequence). The CDR3 sequence: CASSSRYGARNTEAFF. The DNA of the CDR3 is TGTGCCAGCAGCTCCCGCTACGGGGCCAGGAACACTGAAGCTTTCTTT. The full variable domain, rest sourced from reference TRBV7-9 and TRBJ1-1, is DTGVSQNPRHKITKRGQNVTFRCDPISEHNRLYWYRQTLGQGPEFLTYFQNEAQLEKSRLLSDRFSAERPKGSFSTLEIQRTEQGDSAMYLCASSSRYGARNTEAFFGQGTRLTVV.

V is TRBV24-1 and J is TRBJ2-3; D is unresolved. The CDR3 consists of 12 residues. V dropped 0 bases and J dropped 11 bases, with 8 bases sitting between them. Germline V gives CDR1 KGHDR, CDR2 SFDVKD. The CDR3 DNA is TGTGCCACCAGTGATTTGTACGGGCGGCAGTATTTT. This codes for CATSDLYGRQYF.

The chain combines TRBV9 with TRBJ2-5; D possibly corresponds to TRBD2 (6 bases). The V end was cut by 0 bases, the J end by 6 bases, with 15 bases between. The germline CDR1 and CDR2 sequences are SGDLS and YYNGEE. CDR3 size: 15 residues. The DNA for the CDR3 is TGTGCCAGCAGCGTAGTTGCCCTCGCGGGGCAGACCCAGTACTTC. Its protein is CASSVVALAGQTQYF.

The rearrangement joins TRBV14 to TRBJ2-5; the D gene is possibly TRBD1 (5 bases). The CDR3 contains 15 residues. V shed 4 bases and J shed 2 bases, with 14 bases lying between them. From germline, CDR1 is SGHDN and CDR2 FVKESK. The CDR3 reads CASSPLQAGQETQYF. The CDR3 DNA is TGTGCCAGCAGCCCCCTTCAGGCAGGGCAAGAGACCCAGTACTTC.

The gene calls are TRBV6-1 and TRBJ2-1; 9 positions match TRBD2. V gave up 3 bases and J gave up 4 bases; unmatched junction bases: 13. The CDR3 covers 18 residues. Germline V gene lookup returns CDR1 MNHNS and CDR2 SASEGT. As DNA, the CDR3 is TGTGCCAGCAGTGACCGCCCGGGAGCGGGGGGATTATACAATGAGCAGTTCTTC. It is translated as CASSDRPGAGGLYNEQFF.

Here the CDR3 reads CASSPTPRGALAFF. CDR3 coding DNA: TGTGCCAGCAGCCCTACCCCACGGGGAGCGTTGGCTTTCTTT. The V call is TRBV12-3 or TRBV12-4, the J call TRBJ1-1; D remains ambiguous. The CDR3 is made up of 14 amino acids. Trimming shortened V by 6 bases and J by 11 bases, and 22 bases separated the two germline ends.

J is TRBJ1-5 and V is TRBV28, with D possibly matching TRBD1 (5 bases). The ends were cut back, 6 bases at V and 3 bases at J, with 15 bases in the middle. The CDR3 sequence is 15 residues long. Germline values: CDR1 MDHEN, CDR2 SYDVKM. The CDR3 DNA is TGTGCCAGCAGCCGACAGAACAACTTCAATCAGCCCCAGCATTTT. It yields the protein CASSRQNNFNQPQHF.

The J gene is TRBJ1-4, the V gene TRBV14; TRBD1 might be the D (5 bases). The CDR3 runs to 16 residues. Trimming took off 2 bases at V and 4 bases at J, with 14 bases between the two ends. Germline loops: CDR1 SGHDN, CDR2 FVKESK. The CDR3 DNA sequence: TGTGCCAGCAGCCAAACCTCCTCAGGGTTTAATGAAAAACTGTTTTTT. This sequence encodes CASSQTSSGFNEKLFF. Together with reference TRBV14 and TRBJ1-4, the CDR3 gives the full variable domain: EAGVTQFPSHSVIEKGQTVTLRCDPISGHDNLYWYRRVMGKEIKFLLHFVKESKQDESGMPNNRFLAERTGGTYSTLKVQPAELEDSGVYFCASSQTSSGFNEKLFFGSGTQLSVL.

The rearrangement uses TRBV5-4 and TRBJ1-1; perhaps TRBD1 as D (6 bases). The ends were cut back, 1 base at V and 8 bases at J, with 15 bases in the middle. This CDR3 is 14 amino acids long. Germline CDR1 SGHNT, CDR2 YYREEE (reference sequence). CDR3 sequence: CASSLQRGRGEAFF. CDR3 in DNA: TGTGCCAGCAGCTTGCAGCGGGGGCGCGGGGAAGCTTTCTTT.

V and J are TRBV5-1 and TRBJ1-3, with D possibly being TRBD1 (5 bases). The CDR3 runs 16 residues. Trimming took off 2 bases at V and 0 bases at J, with 12 bases between the two ends. CDR1 is SGHRS and CDR2 is YFSETQ in the germline V gene. The CDR3 sequence: CASSLGQGVSGNTIYF. CDR3 nucleotide sequence: TGCGCCAGCAGCTTAGGTCAGGGCGTCTCTGGAAACACCATATATTTT.

This chain links TRBV7-2 with TRBJ1-1; D is possibly TRBD1 (5 bases). Trimming stripped 0 bases from V and 3 bases from J, with 17 bases between. This CDR3 contains 17 residues. Germline V gene data show CDR1 as SGHTA and CDR2 as FQGNSA. CDR3 nucleotides: TGTGCCAGCAGCTTAGCGGGGGAGGGCAGGAAGTACACTGAAGCTTTCTTT. It encodes CASSLAGEGRKYTEAFF.

The chain uses TRBV5-1 and TRBJ2-3; 14 bases match TRBD2. V lost 4 bases and J lost 2; bases outside the gene matches: 9. The CDR3 consists of 18 residues. Germline-derived CDR1 and CDR2 are SGHRS and YFSETQ. DNA for the CDR3: TGCGCCAGCAGCCGGGAGGGACTAGCGGGAGTCCTCACAGATACGCAGTATTTT. It yields the protein CASSREGLAGVLTDTQYF.

This chain uses TRBV6-2 or TRBV6-3 with TRBJ2-1; TRBD2 agrees at 12 bases. The CDR3 totals 16 residues. Germline assignment: CDR1 MNHEY and CDR2 SVGEGT. Trimming cost V 6 bases and J 4 bases; bases outside gene matches: 7. CDR3 coding DNA: TGTGCCAGCAGACGCCGGACTAGCGGGGCATACAATGAGCAGTTCTTC. Protein sequence: CASRRRTSGAYNEQFF.